Following are 5 T cell receptor beta chains from one sample sequenced in a study of early T cells in non-severe SARS-CoV-2 infection. TCRdb redid the calling of the 5' RACE reads with MiXCR, one entry per CDR3 protein. Of some 98,000 distinct CDR3 sequences listed, over 15% are singletons. Material for sequencing was whole blood. The origin of the receptors is an adult who was a healthcare worker with PCR-confirmed SARS-CoV-2 infection or an uninfected control (not recorded which).

This clonotype was seen only a few times. This chain uses TRBV3-1 with TRBJ1-3; no clear D gene. Germline V gene data show CDR1 as LGHDT and CDR2 as YNNKEL (reference sequence). CDR3 size: 14 residues. V was pared by 5 bases and J by 9 bases, with 17 bases between. The CDR3 spells CASSSSRLDGTIYF. CDR3 sequence (DNA): TGTGCCAGCAGCTCCTCCAGGTTGGACGGCACCATATATTTT.

This clonotype was seen only a few times. This chain joins TRBV5-1 and TRBJ2-7; 7 positions agree with TRBD1. Losses at the gene ends were 0 bases for V and 3 bases for J; bases not matched to a gene: 6. The CDR3 is made up of 15 amino acids. Per germline, CDR1 SGHRS and CDR2 YFSETQ. DNA for the CDR3: TGCGCCAGCAGCTTGGCACAGGGGCCTTACTACGAGCAGTACTTC. Its translation: CASSLAQGPYYEQYF.

This clonotype was counted between two and nine times. The genes are TRBV6-1 and TRBJ2-1; D might be TRBD2 (6 bases). V was trimmed by 2 bases and J by 2 bases, leaving 10 bases between them. From germline, CDR1 is MNHNS and CDR2 SASEGT. The CDR3 consists of 15 residues. CDR3: CASSEPPGAYNEQFF. CDR3 DNA: TGTGCCAGCAGTGAACCCCCGGGGGCCTACAATGAGCAGTTCTTC.

This clonotype was detected only a few times. V is TRBV6-1 and J is TRBJ2-2; 8 bases are a match to TRBD2. CDR1 is MNHNS, CDR2 SASEGT, per germline. The CDR3 runs to 13 residues. Trimming took 7 bases from V and 7 from J; bases not matched to a gene: 5. CDR3 nucleotides: TGTGCCAGCATGCGGGGGGAGGTCGGGGAGCTGTTTTTT. This sequence encodes CASMRGEVGELFF.

This clonotype has more than one count but fewer than ten. The chain is built from TRBV29-1 and TRBJ1-2; 9 nucleotides agree with TRBD1. CDR1 and CDR2 (germline): SQVTM, ANQGSEA. The CDR3 extends over 15 amino acids. The junction had 13 bases not matched to a gene; V was cut back by 4 bases and J by 7 bases. The CDR3 nucleotides read TGCAGCGTTGGAGGCCCCGGGACAGGGCGCGGTGGCTACACCTTC. Translated: CSVGGPGTGRGGYTF.